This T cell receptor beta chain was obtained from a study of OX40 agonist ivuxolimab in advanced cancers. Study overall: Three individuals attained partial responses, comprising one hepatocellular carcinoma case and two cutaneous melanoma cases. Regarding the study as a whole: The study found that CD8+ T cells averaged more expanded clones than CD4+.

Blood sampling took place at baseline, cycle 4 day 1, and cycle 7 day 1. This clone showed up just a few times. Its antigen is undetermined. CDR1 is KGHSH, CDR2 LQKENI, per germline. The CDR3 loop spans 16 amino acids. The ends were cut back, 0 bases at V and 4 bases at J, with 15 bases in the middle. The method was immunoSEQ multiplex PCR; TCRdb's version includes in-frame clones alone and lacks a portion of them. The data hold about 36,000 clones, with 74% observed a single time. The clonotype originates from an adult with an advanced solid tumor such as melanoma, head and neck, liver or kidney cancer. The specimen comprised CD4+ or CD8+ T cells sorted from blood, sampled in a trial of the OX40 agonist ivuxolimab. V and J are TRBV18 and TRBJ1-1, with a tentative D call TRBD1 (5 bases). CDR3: CASSPPGSGGATEAFF. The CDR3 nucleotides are TGTGCCAGCTCACCACCCGGTTCTGGAGGGGCCACTGAAGCTTTCTTT.